This TCR beta chain stems from a study of blood T cell repertoires in COVID-19. V trimming: 4 bases; J trimming: 8 bases; junction bases outside the gene matches: 10. This CDR3 has 16 residues. CDR1 KGHSH and CDR2 LQKENI come from the germline V gene. TCRdb's table, derived via immunoSEQ multiplex PCR, lists solely in-frame clones and lacks some. The sample has about 110,000 clones, approximately 81% seen once. The source of this sequence is a man older than 75 with acute or convalescent COVID-19. The specimen sequenced was peripheral blood. The chain recombines TRBV18 with TRBJ2-1; TRBD2 matches at 11 bases. CDR3 coding DNA: TGTGCCAGCTCACTAGTCGTCGGACTAGCGGGCCATGAGCAGTTCTTC. Its protein product is CASSLVVGLAGHEQFF.